A single sample gave rise to the 30 T cell receptor beta chains below, sequenced in a study of cytomegalovirus exposure and HLA in healthy donors. The PCR used 60 Vbeta and 13 Jbeta primers. The assay was immunoSEQ multiplex PCR, and TCRdb's table has in-frame clones only and misses some. The sample has around 98,000 clones, around 80% seen once. Specimen: PBMCs. These TCRs come from a human donor in good health.

V usage is TRBV12-5 and J usage is TRBJ1-1; D gene uncertain. CDR1 and CDR2 (germline): LGHNT, FRNRAP. The CDR3 spans 11 residues. The V end was cut by 6 bases, the J end by 0 bases, with 2 bases between. The CDR3 protein is CASGMNTEAFF. The CDR3 nucleotides read TGTGCTAGTGGCATGAACACTGAAGCTTTCTTT.

The V call is TRBV6-5, the J call TRBJ1-5; D may be TRBD1 (6 bases). Per germline, CDR1 MNHEY and CDR2 SVGAGI. The V end lost 6 bases, the J end lost 3 bases, and 15 bases lay between the germline ends. The length of the CDR3 is 15 residues. This CDR3 reads CASRETTGINQPQHF. The CDR3 DNA is TGTGCCAGCAGGGAAACTACAGGGATCAATCAGCCCCAGCATTTT.

This chain uses TRBV2 with TRBJ2-3, with D possibly TRBD1 on 6 matching bases. The germline V and J ends were trimmed by 6 bases and 9 bases, with 22 bases remaining between them. The CDR3 totals 15 residues. Germline V lookup: CDR1 SNHLY, CDR2 FYNNEI. The chain's CDR3 is CASSTIRTANRTQYF. For the CDR3, the DNA is TGTGCCAGCAGCACAATACGGACAGCAAACAGGACGCAGTATTTT. Full variable domain (remainder filled in from reference TRBV2 and TRBJ2-3): EPEVTQTPSHQVTQMGQEVILRCVPISNHLYFYWYRQILGQKVEFLVSFYNNEISEKSEIFDDQFSVERPDGSNFTLKIRSTKLEDSAMYFCASSTIRTANRTQYFGPGTRLTVL.

This chain links TRBV29-1 with TRBJ2-1, with 11 bases that match TRBD2. The CDR3 extends over 15 amino acids. Germline V lookup: CDR1 SQVTM, CDR2 ANQGSEA. V was clipped by 6 bases and J by 10 bases; unmatched bases: 14. In DNA form, the CDR3 reads TGCAGCGTGCCAACTAGCGGGGGCTCGACGGGGGAGCAGTTCTTC. Protein sequence: CSVPTSGGSTGEQFF.

This sequence joins TRBV7-6 and TRBJ2-1; possible D gene TRBD1, 6 bases. The CDR3 totals 14 residues. Germline lookup yields CDR1 SGHVS and CDR2 FNYEAQ. V lost 3 bases, J lost 5 bases, and 11 bases lay in between. The DNA of the CDR3 is TGTGCCAGCAGCTTGCGACAGGAAAACAATGAGCAGTTCTTC. This codes for CASSLRQENNEQFF.

This chain joins TRBV18 and TRBJ1-1, with no clear D. CDR1 is KGHSH and CDR2 is LQKENI in the germline V gene. There are 15 residues in the CDR3. V was pared by 2 bases and J by 1 base, with 11 bases between. The CDR3: CASSPRREANTEAFF. The DNA of the CDR3 is TGTGCCAGCTCACCAAGGCGGGAGGCGAACACTGAAGCTTTCTTT.

The chain joins TRBV14 to TRBJ2-1; 9 positions agree with TRBD2. The CDR3 consists of 16 residues. Germline values: CDR1 SGHDN, CDR2 FVKESK. J lost 4 bases, V lost 1 base, and 5 bases had no gene match. The CDR3 DNA reads as TGTGCCAGCAGCCAAGTGTCGACTAGCGGTTACAATGAGCAGTTCTTC. It is translated as CASSQVSTSGYNEQFF. Using reference TRBV14 and TRBJ2-1 for the parts outside the CDR3, the full variable domain is EAGVTQFPSHSVIEKGQTVTLRCDPISGHDNLYWYRRVMGKEIKFLLHFVKESKQDESGMPNNRFLAERTGGTYSTLKVQPAELEDSGVYFCASSQVSTSGYNEQFFGPGTRLTVL.

The V gene is TRBV5-1, the J gene TRBJ1-2; no clear D gene. This CDR3 spans 14 amino acids. Germline V CDR1 and CDR2: SGHRS, YFSETQ. Trimming took off 0 bases at V and 8 bases at J, with 14 bases between the two ends. For the CDR3, the DNA is TGCGCCAGCAGCTTGGCCACGCGAGTCGGGGGCTACACCTTC. Protein sequence: CASSLATRVGGYTF.

The chain carries TRBV9 and TRBJ2-7; 10 nucleotides agree with TRBD2. Germline V gene lookup returns CDR1 SGDLS and CDR2 YYNGEE. The CDR3 contains 15 residues. The V and J ends lost 0 bases and 2 bases, in that order; junction bases with no gene match: 2. CDR3: CASSVVSGGTYEQYF. CDR3 coding DNA: TGTGCCAGCAGCGTAGTTAGCGGGGGGACCTACGAGCAGTACTTC.

This clone was detected a few times. J is TRBJ2-7 and V is TRBV6-5, with a weak D call TRBD2 (6 bases). Germline values: CDR1 MNHEY, CDR2 SVGAGI. CDR3 length equals 13 residues. With 5 bases removed from V and 3 bases from J, the gap between germline ends came to 11 bases. CDR3 coding DNA: TGTGCCAGCAGTCGGGGGACGCACTACGAGCAGTACTTC. Translation: CASSRGTHYEQYF.

The chain combines TRBV5-1 with TRBJ2-1; 7 bases fit TRBD1. Germline lookup yields CDR1 SGHRS and CDR2 YFSETQ. V lost 2 bases and J lost 6; bases outside the gene matches: 8. This CDR3 has 15 residues. The DNA for the CDR3 is TGCGCCAGCAGCTTAAGGGACAGTAAGACCAATGAGCAGTTCTTC. It encodes CASSLRDSKTNEQFF.

This clone was seen a few times. This chain connects TRBV19 to TRBJ1-2; D is possibly TRBD1 (5 bases). There are 16 residues in the CDR3. Germline CDR1 and CDR2: LNHDA and SQIVND (reference sequence). Trimming stripped 1 base from V and 6 bases from J, with 18 bases between. The DNA of the CDR3 is TGTGCCAGTAGTATAGTCCCCCCGTCCGGGGGTCATGGCTACACCTTC. Translating it yields CASSIVPPSGGHGYTF.

The V gene is TRBV6-5, the J gene TRBJ1-2; D is undetermined. Trimming took off 4 bases at V and 4 bases at J, with 7 bases between the two ends. Germline assignment: CDR1 MNHEY and CDR2 SVGAGI. CDR3 length: 12 residues. DNA for the CDR3: TGTGCCAGCAGTTCACGGTCCTATGGCTACACCTTC. This codes for CASSSRSYGYTF.

This clone was seen once. This chain connects TRBV19 to TRBJ2-2; D possibly corresponds to TRBD2 (6 bases). V lost 4 bases to trimming and J lost 4 bases, with 13 bases between them. The CDR3 extends over 15 amino acids. Germline lookup yields CDR1 LNHDA and CDR2 SQIVND (reference sequence). CDR3 loop: CASSTRLGFTGELFF. As DNA, the CDR3 is TGTGCCAGTAGTACGAGACTAGGCTTCACCGGGGAGCTGTTTTTT.

J is TRBJ1-2 and V is TRBV6-1; 9 positions agree with TRBD1. The CDR3 extends over 15 amino acids. Losses at the gene ends were 5 bases for V and 3 bases for J; bases not matched to a gene: 7. Germline CDR1 and CDR2: MNHNS and SASEGT. This CDR3 reads CASSPGQGVYYGYTF. The CDR3 DNA is TGTGCCAGCAGTCCGGGACAGGGAGTTTACTATGGCTACACCTTC.

The CDR3 bases are TGCGCCAGCAGCCTGCGATATCCTAGCGGGGGGTCAGATACGCAGTATTTT. This codes for CASSLRYPSGGSDTQYF. The rearrangement uses TRBV4-1 and TRBJ2-3, with 11 bases aligning to TRBD2. V trimming: 4 bases; J trimming: 4 bases; junction bases outside the gene matches: 10. There are 17 residues in the CDR3. Germline V lookup: CDR1 MGHRA, CDR2 YSYEKL.

This clone has just one count. This chain uses TRBV5-6 with TRBJ1-5; possibly TRBD1 for D (6 bases). V was pared by 0 bases and J by 4 bases, with 11 bases between. Germline loops: CDR1 SGHDT, CDR2 YYEEEE. The CDR3 sequence is 15 residues long. The chain's CDR3 is CASSLALRGNQPQHF. As DNA, the CDR3 is TGTGCCAGCAGCTTGGCCCTCAGGGGTAATCAGCCCCAGCATTTT.

V gene TRBV29-1 combines with J gene TRBJ1-1; 10 positions match TRBD1. V was clipped by 4 bases and J by 5 bases; unmatched bases: 13. Germline V gene sequence: CDR1 SQVTM, CDR2 ANQGSEA. The CDR3 runs 16 residues. In DNA form, the CDR3 reads TGCAGCGTTGTTTTAGCGTGGGGACAGGGGAGTACTGAAGCTTTCTTT. This encodes CSVVLAWGQGSTEAFF.

The chain carries TRBV18 and TRBJ1-3, with D maybe TRBD1 (6 bases). Germline assignment: CDR1 KGHSH and CDR2 LQKENI. The CDR3 is 15 residues long. With 2 bases removed from V and 0 bases from J, the gap between germline ends came to 8 bases. CDR3 region: CASSPYRVSGNTIYF. The DNA of the CDR3 is TGTGCCAGCTCACCATACAGGGTCTCTGGAAACACCATATATTTT.

The chain carries TRBV10-2 and TRBJ1-2, with no clear D. The V end was cut by 1 base, the J end by 8 bases, with 14 bases between. Germline V gene lookup returns CDR1 WSHSY and CDR2 SAAADI. The CDR3 runs 14 residues. The CDR3 coding sequence is TGCGCCAGCAGTGAGTTCAGGTCCCATGAAGGCTACACCTTC. This sequence encodes CASSEFRSHEGYTF.

The chain couples TRBV19 to TRBJ2-5, with 10 bases matching TRBD2. This CDR3 is 18 amino acids long. The J segment lost 5 bases and the V segment lost 3 bases, leaving 15 bases of the junction unmatched. The V gene's germline CDR1 is LNHDA and CDR2 SQIVND (reference sequence). CDR3 nucleotide sequence: TGTGCCAGTAGTATTCCAGGCCAACTAGCGGGGATTCGTGAGACCCAGTACTTC. Residues: CASSIPGQLAGIRETQYF.

The chain joins TRBV7-9 to TRBJ1-1; D gene unclear. Germline V gives CDR1 SEHNR, CDR2 FQNEAQ (reference sequence). This CDR3 is 13 amino acids long. V lost 1 base to trimming and J lost 0 bases, with 3 bases between them. The CDR3 reads CASSLVMNTEAFF. The DNA of the CDR3 is TGTGCCAGCAGCTTAGTAATGAACACTGAAGCTTTCTTT.

Only a few counts were recorded for this clone. The V call is TRBV18, the J call TRBJ2-5, with a possible D match to TRBD1 (5 bases). Trimming took 3 bases from V and 2 from J, leaving 19 bases between them. The CDR3 has 17 residues. Germline V gene sequence: CDR1 KGHSH, CDR2 LQKENI. The CDR3 DNA follows: TGTGCCAGCTCACCGGGTTTTCGGACACAACCTCAAGAGACCCAGTACTTC. This encodes CASSPGFRTQPQETQYF.

CDR3 region: CASSLSSGRGARETQYF. Written as DNA, the CDR3 is TGTGCCAGCAGCTTAAGTTCGGGTCGGGGGGCTCGGGAGACCCAGTACTTC. The chain is built from TRBV7-2 and TRBJ2-5; a weak D match, TRBD2 (7 bases). Trimming pared 2 bases from V and 5 bases from J, leaving 21 bases between. There are 17 residues in the CDR3. The germline gives CDR1 SGHTA, CDR2 FQGNSA.

CDR3 region: CSARSLETQYF. DNA of the CDR3: TGCAGTGCTAGATCCTTAGAGACCCAGTACTTC. This chain links TRBV20-1 with TRBJ2-5, with no clear D. Per the germline V gene, CDR1 is DFQATT and CDR2 is SNEGSKA (reference sequence). The CDR3 has 11 amino acids. Trimming removed 2 bases from V and 4 bases from J, with 5 bases in between.

This clone was counted a few times. The genes are TRBV2 and TRBJ2-7, with D hard to call. Per germline, CDR1 SNHLY and CDR2 FYNNEI. V was pared by 0 bases and J by 2 bases, with 11 bases between. The CDR3 runs to 15 residues. The CDR3 here is CASSEAATRTYEQYF. The CDR3, as DNA: TGTGCCAGCAGTGAAGCGGCGACTCGAACCTACGAGCAGTACTTC.

The chain couples TRBV5-1 to TRBJ2-5; TRBD1 is a possible D gene (6 bases). V lost 4 bases and J lost 4, with 17 bases in between. The germline V gene has CDR1 SGHRS and CDR2 YFSETQ. The CDR3 length is 15 residues. The DNA for the CDR3 is TGCGCCAGCAGCCGCTCCAGGGGAGTTGTAGAGACCCAGTACTTC. Encoded protein: CASSRSRGVVETQYF.

V and J are TRBV30 and TRBJ2-1; 8 bases fit TRBD2. CDR3 size: 16 residues. In germline, CDR1 is GTSNPN, CDR2 SVGIG (reference sequence). Trimming cost V 2 bases and J 1 base; bases outside gene matches: 7. The CDR3 DNA is TGTGCCTGGAGTCCCCGCGGGAGGACATCCTACAATGAGCAGTTCTTC. Its translation is CAWSPRGRTSYNEQFF.

The count of this clone is one. The rearrangement links TRBV19 to TRBJ2-5, with D possibly matching TRBD2 (6 bases). V lost 6 bases, J lost 2 bases, and 10 bases lay in between. This CDR3 has 13 amino acids. From germline, CDR1 is LNHDA and CDR2 SQIVND (reference sequence). The CDR3 reads CASSGSGQETQYF. In DNA form, the CDR3 reads TGTGCCAGTAGCGGTAGCGGACAAGAGACCCAGTACTTC. The full variable domain, its missing parts supplied by reference TRBV19 and TRBJ2-5, is DGGITQSPKYLFRKEGQNVTLSCEQNLNHDAMYWYRQDPGQGLRLIYYSQIVNDFQKGDIAEGYSVSREKKESFPLTVTSAQKNPTAFYLCASSGSGQETQYFGPGTRLLVL.

This clone was seen only once. The chain recombines TRBV2 with TRBJ2-2; 9 positions agree with TRBD2. This CDR3 is 15 amino acids long. V gave up 8 bases and J gave up 10 bases; unmatched junction bases: 14. From germline, CDR1 is SNHLY and CDR2 FYNNEI. The CDR3 DNA reads TGTGCCAGCGCAGGGTCGCAGGGACTAGCCCTGGAGCTGTTTTTT. It yields the protein CASAGSQGLALELFF.